This TCR beta chain was profiled in a study of T cells in Graves' hyperthyroidism and ophthalmopathy. General study findings and limits: Blood shared most expanded thyroid clonotypes above 0.001.

Turning to this clonotype: Its antigen is unknown.

Researchers amplified the TCR beta CDR3 regions from RNA transcripts. A set of HTBI primers served as the primers for a first-round RT-PCR of the TCR CDR3. From the multiplex PCR reads, TCRdb called clonotypes with MiXCR, one entry per CDR3 protein. The sample records hundreds of thousands of distinct CDR3 sequences, roughly 15% being singletons. This receptor was obtained from a middle-aged woman with Graves' ophthalmopathy. The specimen was blood.

CDR3 nucleotide sequence: TGTGCCAGCCGGTGGGGAGGGTTCGCCAATCAGCCCCAGCATTTT. Translating gives CASRWGGFANQPQHF. V and J are TRBV6-2 or TRBV6-3 and TRBJ1-5; D is unresolved. The germline gives CDR1 MNHEY, CDR2 SVGEGT. This CDR3 has 15 amino acids. V was trimmed by 8 bases and J by 3 bases, leaving 17 bases between them.